This TCR beta chain was sequenced during a study of cytomegalovirus exposure and HLA in healthy donors. A remark on this clone: What it binds is unknown.

PCR primers comprised 60 Vbeta and 13 Jbeta primers. Sequencing used immunoSEQ multiplex PCR; TCRdb keeps in-frame clones, though not all of them. The sample includes fewer than 80,000 clones, around 80% of them seen just once. The study's findings and limits: Some public TCRs appeared in many individuals, while most sequences were rare. Accurate prediction of most subjects' HLA-A and HLA-B alleles from TCR beta sequences was reported.

The sequence was collected from a middle-aged woman in good health and CMV-seropositive. The sample comprised PBMCs.

CDR3 protein: CASSSGTANTGELFF. The CDR3 DNA reads as TGTGCCAGCAGTTCCGGGACAGCTAACACCGGGGAGCTGTTTTTT. The genes are TRBV7-9 and TRBJ2-2, with 7 bases aligning to TRBD1. With V trimmed by 6 bases and J by 2 bases, 6 bases remained unmatched. This CDR3 has 15 amino acids. Germline V gives CDR1 SEHNR, CDR2 FQNEAQ (reference sequence).